Each of the 23 T cell receptor beta chains below was sequenced from the same sample in a study of blood T cells in healthy people across ages. The use of a sample-barcoded 5' primer and a J-beta primer mix characterized a second PCR of roughly 6 to 12 cycles. TCRdb processed the 5' RACE reads anew with MiXCR; each CDR3 protein has one entry. This sample carries approximately 1,100,000 distinct CDR3 sequences, around 45% of them seen once, and the ten largest clones take about 20%. The sample comprised blood. The origin of the receptors is a woman aged 60-75 years in good health.

There are a few counts of this clonotype. The rearrangement links TRBV5-5 to TRBJ2-7; 7 bases align to TRBD1. Per the germline V gene, CDR1 is SGHKS and CDR2 is YYEKEE (reference sequence). V was pared by 2 bases and J by 3 bases, with 8 bases of the junction left unmatched. This CDR3 is built from 15 residues. The CDR3 sequence is CASSFAGTAIYEQYF. CDR3 DNA sequence: TGTGCCAGCAGCTTCGCCGGGACAGCGATCTACGAGCAGTACTTC. Full variable domain (rest looked up from reference TRBV5-5 and TRBJ2-7): DAGVTQSPTHLIKTRGQQVTLRCSPISGHKSVSWYQQVLGQGPQFIFQYYEKEERGRGNFPDRFSARQFPNYSSELNVNALLLGDSALYLCASSFAGTAIYEQYFGPGTRLTVT.

This clonotype came up a few times. This chain's CDR3 is CASNRDNQETQYF. The CDR3 coding sequence is TGTGCCAGCAACCGGGACAACCAAGAGACCCAGTACTTC. V gene TRBV7-3 combines with J gene TRBJ2-5, with D maybe TRBD1 (6 bases). V lost 7 bases and J 0 bases, leaving 9 bases between the germline ends. Germline loops: CDR1 SGHTA, CDR2 FQGTGA. The CDR3 totals 13 residues.

The V and J genes are TRBV6-1 and TRBJ2-1; 10 bases fit TRBD2. The CDR3 is 14 amino acids. The ends lost 6 bases at V and 9 bases at J; junction bases unmatched: 8. Per the germline V gene, CDR1 is MNHNS and CDR2 is SASEGT. The CDR3 sequence is CASRGASGSGEQFF. CDR3 DNA sequence: TGTGCCAGCAGAGGGGCTAGCGGGAGCGGTGAGCAGTTCTTC.

A few counts support this clonotype. Written as DNA, the CDR3 is TGTGCCAGCTCACCAGGCGCAGGGGTCTACGAGCAGTACTTC. Protein sequence: CASSPGAGVYEQYF. The chain employs TRBV18 and TRBJ2-7; D might be TRBD1 (6 bases). The CDR3 has 14 residues. Germline V lookup: CDR1 KGHSH, CDR2 LQKENI. V was clipped by 2 bases and J by 3 bases, with 11 bases between them.

The gene calls are TRBV24-1 and TRBJ2-1, with D uncertain. Germline values: CDR1 KGHDR, CDR2 SFDVKD. V was cut by 5 bases and J by 8 bases, with 18 bases left in between. This CDR3 is built from 15 residues. CDR3 sequence: CATSVAPTALDEQFF. The CDR3, as DNA: TGTGCCACCAGTGTGGCGCCGACGGCCCTCGATGAGCAGTTCTTC.

This clonotype was counted a few times. The rearrangement uses TRBV30 and TRBJ2-7; TRBD2 aligns across 7 bases. The germline V gene encodes CDR1 GTSNPN and CDR2 SVGIG (reference sequence). The CDR3 loop spans 18 amino acids. V was clipped by 0 bases and J by 3 bases; unmatched bases: 17. In nucleotides, the CDR3 is TGTGCCTGGAGTGTACCCCCTAGCGGAACCCTCGGTAGCTACGAGCAGTACTTC. It specifies CAWSVPPSGTLGSYEQYF.

The chain employs TRBV12-3 or TRBV12-4 and TRBJ1-5; unclear D gene. V lost 3 bases to trimming and J lost 9 bases, with 9 bases between them. The length of the CDR3 is 12 residues. CDR3 nucleotide sequence: TGTGCCAGCAGTTTCTCCCAAAGGCCCCAGCATTTT. Translated, it gives CASSFSQRPQHF.

The chain joins TRBV13 to TRBJ2-1; a weak D match, TRBD2 (6 bases). The germline CDR1 and CDR2 sequences are PRHDT and FYEKMQ (reference sequence). The CDR3 is made up of 15 amino acids. V lost 1 base, J lost 10 bases, and 17 bases lay in between. This CDR3 is CASSLEAGRRGEQFF. CDR3 in DNA: TGTGCCAGCAGCTTAGAAGCAGGGCGCCGGGGGGAGCAGTTCTTC.

This chain joins TRBV27 and TRBJ2-5, with TRBD2 identical over 10 bases. The J call could be wrong; TRBJ2-4 is a better fit for the DNA end. The V gene's germline CDR1 is MNHEY and CDR2 SMNVEV (reference sequence). The CDR3 is 17 amino acids. The CDR3: CASSPLGLAGGSNIQYF. CDR3 sequence (DNA): TGTGCCAGCAGTCCCCTGGGATTAGCGGGGGGCTCGAACATTCAGTACTTC.

The rearrangement joins TRBV6-2 or TRBV6-3 to TRBJ1-2, with D hard to call. The V end was cut by 0 bases, the J end by 7 bases, with 9 bases between. Germline CDR1 and CDR2: MNHEY and SVGEGT. CDR3 length equals 13 residues. CDR3 bases: TGTGCCAGCAGTTACTCGTGGGGTTCTGGCTACACCTTC. Encoded protein: CASSYSWGSGYTF.

The J gene is TRBJ2-4, the V gene TRBV28; the D is unclear. Trimming shortened V by 8 bases and J by 0 bases, and 14 bases separated the two germline ends. The CDR3 runs 15 residues. CDR1 and CDR2 (germline): MDHEN, SYDVKM. The CDR3: CASGPVTLAKNIQYF. The CDR3 coding sequence is TGTGCCAGCGGTCCTGTTACTTTAGCCAAAAACATTCAGTACTTC. Based on the CDR3 plus reference TRBV28 and TRBJ2-4, the full variable domain is DVKVTQSSRYLVKRTGEKVFLECVQDMDHENMFWYRQDPGLGLRLIYFSYDVKMKEKGDIPEGYSVSREKKERFSLILESASTNQTSMYLCASGPVTLAKNIQYFGAGTRLSVL.

With regard to this clonotype: A much larger clone lies one base from this, so it may be a read error. This rearrangement joins TRBV6-6 to TRBJ2-7; 8 bases are shared with TRBD1. Germline values: CDR1 MNHNY, CDR2 SVGAGI (reference sequence). V shed 7 bases and J 2 bases; nucleotides not matched to a gene: 1. The CDR3 has 12 amino acids. The CDR3 nucleotides read TGTGCCAGCATGGACAGGGCCTACGAGCAGTACTTC. This translates into CASMDRAYEQYF.

The V and J genes are TRBV20-1 and TRBJ2-7; no reliable D call. CDR1 is DFQATT, CDR2 SNEGSKA, per germline (reference sequence). This CDR3 is built from 13 residues. The V end was cut by 1 base, the J end by 9 bases, with 16 bases between. The CDR3 here is CSARALKALGQYF. The DNA for the CDR3 is TGCAGTGCTAGAGCCCTAAAGGCTTTGGGGCAGTACTTC.

A few counts support this clonotype. This chain joins TRBV10-1 and TRBJ1-5; unclear D gene. The CDR3 contains 14 residues. The V end was cut by 8 bases, the J end by 1 base, with 12 bases between. Per germline, CDR1 WNHNN and CDR2 SYGVQD (reference sequence). The CDR3 bases are TGCGCCAGCCATTCTATGGAAAGCAATCAGCCCCAGCATTTT. It translates to CASHSMESNQPQHF.

J is TRBJ2-7 and V is TRBV29-1, with D possibly being TRBD2 (6 bases). This CDR3 contains 14 residues. V gave up 6 bases and J gave up 3 bases, with 18 bases separating them. Germline CDR1 reads SQVTM; CDR2 reads ANQGSEA. The CDR3 bases are TGCAGCGTGGATAGCGGAAAAGGGAACTACGAGCAGTACTTC. Residues: CSVDSGKGNYEQYF.

This clonotype turned up a few times. V and J are TRBV20-1 and TRBJ2-3, with 9 bases matching TRBD2. Germline V gene sequence: CDR1 DFQATT, CDR2 SNEGSKA (reference sequence). The J segment lost 2 bases and the V segment lost 5 bases, leaving 17 bases of the junction unmatched. This CDR3 is 18 amino acids long. The CDR3 DNA reads as TGCAGTGCTGATATAGCGGGAGACGGGTGGGAACCCACAGATACGCAGTATTTT. This translates into CSADIAGDGWEPTDTQYF.

J is TRBJ2-1 and V is TRBV7-2, with D possibly matching TRBD2 (5 bases). The CDR3 consists of 15 residues. Germline V gene sequence: CDR1 SGHTA, CDR2 FQGNSA. Trimming removed 1 base at V and 5 bases at J, with 12 bases between. In nucleotides, the CDR3 is TGTGCCAGCAGCTTAGAACGTGGGAGAGACAATGAGCAGTTCTTC. Translating it yields CASSLERGRDNEQFF.

As concerns this clonotype: The junction and the germline gene differ at one end; a read error may be behind it. This chain connects TRBV12-3 or TRBV12-4 to TRBJ2-7; a weak D match, TRBD2 (6 bases). The CDR3 has 15 residues. Here the CDR3 reads CASSLGASASYEQYF. Here the CDR3 DNA reads TGTGCCAGCAGCTTAGGGGCTAGCGCCTCCTACGAGCAGTACTTC.

The rearrangement uses TRBV19 and TRBJ2-1; D remains ambiguous. The CDR3 extends over 15 amino acids. Trimming removed 4 bases at V and 5 bases at J, with 15 bases between. The germline CDR1 and CDR2 sequences are LNHDA and SQIVND (reference sequence). The CDR3 region is CASSNPAVVNNEQFF. CDR3 coding DNA: TGTGCCAGTAGTAACCCGGCGGTTGTTAACAATGAGCAGTTCTTC. The whole variable domain, remainder taken from reference TRBV19 and TRBJ2-1, is DGGITQSPKYLFRKEGQNVTLSCEQNLNHDAMYWYRQDPGQGLRLIYYSQIVNDFQKGDIAEGYSVSREKKESFPLTVTSAQKNPTAFYLCASSNPAVVNNEQFFGPGTRLTVL.

CDR3 sequence reads: CASSQDRTGELFF. The CDR3 region has the DNA TGTGCCAGCAGCCAAGATCGTACCGGGGAGCTGTTTTTT. The rearrangement links TRBV14 to TRBJ2-2; D uncertain. The CDR3 sequence is 13 residues long. V was pared by 0 bases and J by 5 bases, with 4 bases between. The V gene's germline CDR1 is SGHDN and CDR2 FVKESK.

The rearrangement links TRBV12-3 or TRBV12-4 to TRBJ2-5; D is uncertain. CDR3 length: 12 amino acids. The germline V and J ends were trimmed by 0 bases and 11 bases, with 10 bases remaining between them. CDR3 DNA sequence: TGTGCCAGCAGTTTAGCCCCGAATGAGCAGTACTTC. Amino acids: CASSLAPNEQYF.

The chain recombines TRBV7-8 with TRBJ1-5; D may be TRBD1 (6 bases). V lost 5 bases, J lost 3 bases, and 14 bases lay in between. CDR3 length equals 15 residues. CDR1 is SGHVS, CDR2 FQNEAQ, per germline. CDR3 nucleotides: TGTGCCAGCAGCCCGACGGGGGCCTACAATCAGCCCCAGCATTTT. Amino acids: CASSPTGAYNQPQHF.

The chain links TRBV7-2 to TRBJ1-2; TRBD1 might be the D (6 bases). Germline lookup yields CDR1 SGHTA and CDR2 FQGNSA. This CDR3 has 16 residues. Between the trimmed V and J ends, which lost 1 base and 4 bases, there was a span of 16 bases. CDR3 nucleotides: TGTGCCAGCAGCTTAGTTTCCCCACAGGGCAGCTATGGCTACACCTTC. Translation: CASSLVSPQGSYGYTF.